This T cell receptor beta chain was profiled in a study of identical twins (dated by TCRdb to 2016 to 2017). For the study in its entirety: TCR alpha and beta repertoires from monozygotic twins, unrelated adults of various ages and cord blood were deep-sequenced to test whether fetal clonotypes persist. Replicate twin experiments were performed at different times using different library preparation protocols to rule out contamination.

All donors were healthy Caucasians. The twin cohort comprised three pairs of female monozygotic twins, all aged roughly 18 to 29 years. CD4+ and CD8+ T cell populations were isolated with positive isolation kits from Invitrogen. Overall study results and their limits: A weaker excess of twin sharing was found in beta out-of-frame sequences because the signal-to-noise ratio was lowered by fewer shared sequences. Compared with coincidental sharing between unrelated individuals, out-of-frame TCR alpha sequences shared between twins showed an excess of sequences with low generation probability. Because the same donors could not be followed over many years, the conclusions relied on cross-sectional statistical analysis. In monozygotic twins, out-of-frame TCR alpha sharing was systematically underestimated by recombination models, although the models agreed with sharing between unrelated individuals. Fewer insertions were carried by abundant cord blood beta clonotypes, a similar but weaker trend appeared in young adult naive repertoires, and no such trend appeared in memory repertoires. Invariant T cells such as MAIT and iNKT could partly confound zero-insertion analyses, although diverse VJ usage argued against such confounding for most clonotypes.

Concerning this clonotype itself: The antigen it recognizes is unknown. No much larger clonotype is one base removed from it; base qualities were not supplied.

Preparation of the library involved 5' RACE. Sequencing was carried out with an Illumina HiSeq 2000. A universal primer binding site was introduced by template switching, and a unique molecular identifier was present in the final cDNA, enabling accurate counting of TCR cDNA molecules. First-strand cDNA for TCR alpha and beta chains was synthesized from specific primers in the conserved constant-segment region. To control for contamination, every cDNA library carried two barcodes: a SMART-Mk sample barcode plus Illumina barcodes. TruSeq adapter sequences, together with Illumina sample barcodes, were added in two successive PCR steps. TCR alpha and beta cDNA libraries were sequenced on the Illumina HiSeq platform with custom primers. The original methods were these. Unique molecular identifiers were extracted from raw reads with MiGEC, and CDR3 positions were determined with MiXCR. Recombination models were inferred per individual with the repgenHMM and IGoR tools using an EM algorithm. Shared clonotype analysis was performed with the tcR package in R, normalizing sharing by the product of cloneset sizes. Out-of-frame nonproductive sequences were analyzed to study raw recombination free of thymic and clonal selection effects. TCRdb reprocessing: public reads trimmed at Q25 with fastp, clones called with MiXCR, in-frame beta chains kept. Rows merge per CDR3 protein into single entries with the most common DNA and genes. The V and J calls shown here were made by TCRdb, not taken from the authors' results. This sample holds some 500,000 distinct CDR3 sequences; roughly an eighth were observed only once. In total, the top ten clones hold approximately 0.9% of the sample.

The same sample was also used in a study of yellow fever vaccine responses in identical twins. That second publication adds: According to the authors, the vaccine-induced T cell response in identical twins seemed to be partly convergent and partly specific to each individual. The study precisely tracked vaccine-responding T cell clones in identical twins.

The clonotype originates from a woman aged 18-35 years in good health. Sequencing input: CD4+ T cells sorted from blood.

CDR3 loop: CASSGSLAGIYEQYF. The DNA is as follows: TGTGCCAGCAGCGGTAGTCTAGCGGGGATCTACGAGCAGTACTTC. The chain is encoded by TRBV3-1 joined to TRBJ2-7, with 9 junctional bases fitting TRBD2. The germline V gene (reference sequence) supplies CDR1 LGHDT and CDR2 YNNKEL. Spanning cysteine to phenylalanine, the CDR3 consists of 15 amino acids. The CDR3 DNA has 45 bases and is translated from base 1. V lost 5 bases and J lost 3 bases, and the count of bases not matched to a germline gene is 8.